The clone carrying this T cell receptor beta chain came up a few times. These data come from a study of identical twins. The CDR3 loop spans 13 amino acids. The V gene's germline CDR1 is SQVTM and CDR2 ANQGSEA. Trimming took off 5 bases at V and 7 bases at J, with 18 bases between the two ends. A single record per CDR3 protein comes from TCRdb applying MiXCR to the 5' RACE reads. Of about 210,000 distinct CDR3 sequences in the sample, around a tenth were seen once. The rearrangement joins TRBV29-1 to TRBJ2-7; the D gene could be TRBD1 or TRBD2 (5 bases each). What was sequenced was memory (CD45RO+) T cells sorted from blood. This clonotype was obtained from a woman aged 18-29 years in good health. The CDR3 here is CSVHDGASWEQYF. CDR3 DNA: TGCAGCGTTCACGACGGGGCGAGTTGGGAGCAGTACTTC.